This note documents a single TCR beta chain sequence. This PCR relied on a set of 60 Vbeta primers and 13 Jbeta primers. Libraries were prepared by immunoSEQ multiplex PCR; TCRdb keeps only in-frame clonotypes and omits some of them. The data contain some 89,000 clones, approximately 80% of them singletons. Germline V CDR1 and CDR2: SGHTS, YDEGEE. With 1 base clipped from V and 5 bases from J, the junction kept 6 bases outside the gene matches. The CDR3 length is 16 residues. This record comes from a study of cytomegalovirus exposure and HLA in healthy donors. The sequencing sample was made of PBMCs. The rearrangement links TRBV5-8 to TRBJ2-5; 12 positions match TRBD2. The sequence derives from a middle-aged woman in good health and CMV-seropositive. CDR3 coding DNA: TGTGCCAGCAGCTTGATCCTAGCGGGAGGGCTTGAGACCCAGTACTTC. Translated: CASSLILAGGLETQYF.